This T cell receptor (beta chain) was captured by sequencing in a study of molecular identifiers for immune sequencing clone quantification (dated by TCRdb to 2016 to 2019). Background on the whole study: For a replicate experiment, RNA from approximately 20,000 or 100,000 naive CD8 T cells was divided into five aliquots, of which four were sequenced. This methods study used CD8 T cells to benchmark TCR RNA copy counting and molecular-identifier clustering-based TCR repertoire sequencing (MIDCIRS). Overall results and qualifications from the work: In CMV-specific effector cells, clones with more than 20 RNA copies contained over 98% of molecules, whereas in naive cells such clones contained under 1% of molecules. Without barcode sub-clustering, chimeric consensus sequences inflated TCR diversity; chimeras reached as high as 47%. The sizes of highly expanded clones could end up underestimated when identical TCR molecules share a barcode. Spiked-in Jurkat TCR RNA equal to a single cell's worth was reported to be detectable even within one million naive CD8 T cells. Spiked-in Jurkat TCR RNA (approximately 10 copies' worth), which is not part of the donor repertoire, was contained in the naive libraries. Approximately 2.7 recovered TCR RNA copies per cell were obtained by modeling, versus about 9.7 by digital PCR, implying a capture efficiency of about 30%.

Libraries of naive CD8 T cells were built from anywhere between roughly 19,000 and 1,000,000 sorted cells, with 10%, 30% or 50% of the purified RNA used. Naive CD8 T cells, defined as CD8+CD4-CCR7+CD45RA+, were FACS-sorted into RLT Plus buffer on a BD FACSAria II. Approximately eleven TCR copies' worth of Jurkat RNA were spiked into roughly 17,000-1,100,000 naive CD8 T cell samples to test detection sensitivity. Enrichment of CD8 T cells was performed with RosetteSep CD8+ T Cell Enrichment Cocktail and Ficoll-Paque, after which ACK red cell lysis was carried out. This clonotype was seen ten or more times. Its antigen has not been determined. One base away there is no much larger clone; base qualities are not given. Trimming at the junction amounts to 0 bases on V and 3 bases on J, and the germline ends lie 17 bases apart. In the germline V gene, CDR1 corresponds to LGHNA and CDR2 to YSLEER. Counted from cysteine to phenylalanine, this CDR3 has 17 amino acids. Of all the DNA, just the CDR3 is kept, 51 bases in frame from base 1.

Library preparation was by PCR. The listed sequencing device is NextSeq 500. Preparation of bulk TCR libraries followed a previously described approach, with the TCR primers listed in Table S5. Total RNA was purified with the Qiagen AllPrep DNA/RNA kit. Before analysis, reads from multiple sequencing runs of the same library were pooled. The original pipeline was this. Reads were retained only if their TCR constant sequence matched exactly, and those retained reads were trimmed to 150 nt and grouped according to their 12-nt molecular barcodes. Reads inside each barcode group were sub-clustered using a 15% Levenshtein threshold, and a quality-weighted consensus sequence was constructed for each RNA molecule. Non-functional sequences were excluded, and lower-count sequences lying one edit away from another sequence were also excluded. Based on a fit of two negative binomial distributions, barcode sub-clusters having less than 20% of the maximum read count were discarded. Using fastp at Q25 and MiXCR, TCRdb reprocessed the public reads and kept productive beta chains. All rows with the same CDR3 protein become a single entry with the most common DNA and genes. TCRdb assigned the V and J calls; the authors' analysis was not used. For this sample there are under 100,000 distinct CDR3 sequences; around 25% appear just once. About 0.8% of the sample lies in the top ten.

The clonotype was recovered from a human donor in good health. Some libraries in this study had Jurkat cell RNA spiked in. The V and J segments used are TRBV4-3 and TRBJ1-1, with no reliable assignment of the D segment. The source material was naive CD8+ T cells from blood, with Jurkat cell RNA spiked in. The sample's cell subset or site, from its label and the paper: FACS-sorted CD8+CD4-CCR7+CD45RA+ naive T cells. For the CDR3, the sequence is CASSQDRVSGGDTEAFF. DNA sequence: TGCGCCAGCAGCCAAGATAGGGTGAGTGGAGGAGACACTGAAGCTTTCTTT.